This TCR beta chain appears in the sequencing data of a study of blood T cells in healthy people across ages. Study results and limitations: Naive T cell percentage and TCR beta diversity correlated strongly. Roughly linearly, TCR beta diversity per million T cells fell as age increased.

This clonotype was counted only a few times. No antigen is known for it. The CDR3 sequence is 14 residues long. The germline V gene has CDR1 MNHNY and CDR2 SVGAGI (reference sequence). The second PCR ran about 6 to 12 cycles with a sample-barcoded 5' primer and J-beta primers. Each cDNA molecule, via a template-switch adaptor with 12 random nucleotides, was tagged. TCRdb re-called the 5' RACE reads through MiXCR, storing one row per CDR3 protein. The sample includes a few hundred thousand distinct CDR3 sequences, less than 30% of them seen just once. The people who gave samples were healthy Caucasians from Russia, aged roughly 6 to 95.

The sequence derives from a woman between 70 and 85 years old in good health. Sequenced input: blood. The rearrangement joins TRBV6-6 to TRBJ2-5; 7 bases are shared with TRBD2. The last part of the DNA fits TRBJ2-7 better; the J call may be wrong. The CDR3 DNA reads TGTGCCAGCAGTTACTCGCGGGGGAACTACGAGCAGTACTTC. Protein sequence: CASSYSRGNYEQYF.